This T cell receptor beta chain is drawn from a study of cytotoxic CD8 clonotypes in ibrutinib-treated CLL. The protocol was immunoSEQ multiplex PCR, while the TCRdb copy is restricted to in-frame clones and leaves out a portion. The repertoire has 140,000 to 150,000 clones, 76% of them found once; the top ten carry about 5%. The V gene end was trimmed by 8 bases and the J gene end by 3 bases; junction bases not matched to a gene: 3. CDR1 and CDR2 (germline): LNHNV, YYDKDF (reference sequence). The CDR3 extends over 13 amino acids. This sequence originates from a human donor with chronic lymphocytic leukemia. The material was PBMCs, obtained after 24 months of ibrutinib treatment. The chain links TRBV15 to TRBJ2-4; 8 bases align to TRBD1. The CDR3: CATQQGGKNIQYF. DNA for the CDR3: TGTGCCACCCAACAGGGGGGCAAAAACATTCAGTACTTC.